This paragraph reports one TCR beta chain. UMIs and a universal primer site were added when TCR cDNA was made by 5'RACE template switching. TCRdb reprocessed the 5' RACE reads via MiXCR and lists one record per CDR3 protein. The data hold 500,000 to 650,000 distinct CDR3 sequences, with 9% to 15% observed a single time. Trimming took 8 bases from V and 2 from J, leaving 22 bases between them. The CDR3 totals 16 residues. This sample is drawn from a study of T cells after yellow fever vaccination. The gene calls are TRBV12-3 or TRBV12-4 and TRBJ2-7, with D perhaps matching TRBD2 (6 bases). This receptor was identified in a man aged 25-45 years who received the YFV17D yellow fever vaccine. Material: PBMCs, obtained on the day of the yellow fever booster vaccination. The CDR3 reads CASLPGSGGQTYEQYF. In DNA, the CDR3 is TGTGCCAGCCTCCCCGGGAGCGGCGGGCAAACCTACGAGCAGTACTTC.